These 19 T cell receptor beta chains share one sample of origin, sequenced in a study of T cells in Graves' hyperthyroidism and ophthalmopathy (dated by TCRdb to about 2019). The library was built by means of multiplex PCR. Sequencing used an Illumina HiSeq 2000. The TCR beta CDR3 regions were amplified from the RNA transcripts. The first round of RT-PCR for the TCR CDR3 was performed with the HTBI primer set and the Qiagen OneStep RT-PCR kit. The public reads were reanalyzed by TCRdb: fastp trimming at Q25, MiXCR alignment, in-frame beta chains only. Each CDR3 protein gets just one entry, which takes the most common genes and DNA from the rows behind it. The table for this sample lists around 610,000 distinct CDR3 sequences; roughly 14% of them were counted only once. Over 3.5% of the sample is taken by the ten largest. The sequenced sample consisted of blood. These TCRs come from a woman between 40 and 55 years old with Graves' ophthalmopathy.

This clonotype was counted ten times or more. The gene calls are TRBV5-1 and TRBJ2-7, with 14 bases that match TRBD2. Germline assignment: CDR1 SGHRS and CDR2 YFSETQ. The CDR3 is made up of 15 amino acids. The V segment lost 3 bases and the J segment 5 bases; nucleotides outside the gene matches: 4. This CDR3 is CASSSRLAGGDEQYF. The CDR3 bases are TGCGCCAGCAGCTCCCGACTAGCGGGAGGGGACGAGCAGTACTTC.

This clonotype was found a few times. With a much larger clone just one base away, this may be a read error. The chain has TRBV24-1 and TRBJ1-5; 8 positions agree with TRBD1. The CDR3 length is 14 residues. Germline lookup yields CDR1 KGHDR and CDR2 SFDVKD. CDR3 DNA sequence: TGTGCCACCGGTGAGGACAGGGTGAATCAGCCCCAGCATTTT. Its translation is CATGEDRVNQPQHF.

This clonotype was counted at least ten times. The genes are TRBV24-1 and TRBJ2-1; possibly TRBD2 for D (5 bases). This CDR3 has 17 residues. Looked up from germline, CDR1 is KGHDR and CDR2 is SFDVKD. V lost 2 bases and J 6 bases, leaving 19 bases between the germline ends. CDR3 nucleotide sequence: TGTGCCACCAGTGATTCGCCCCACGACGGACTCGGCAATGAGCAGTTCTTC. It encodes CATSDSPHDGLGNEQFF.

There are many counts of this clonotype. J is TRBJ2-5 and V is TRBV6-2 or TRBV6-3, with a tentative D call TRBD2 (6 bases). CDR1 and CDR2 (germline): MNHEY, SVGEGT. V was shortened by 7 bases and J by 4 bases, with 19 bases between the two germline ends. This CDR3 spans 15 amino acids. CDR3 amino acids: CASTTTGGEVETQYF. Written as DNA, the CDR3 is TGTGCCAGCACCACCACCGGAGGGGAAGTAGAGACCCAGTACTTC.

This clonotype showed up many times. V and J are TRBV20-1 and TRBJ2-7; 10 bases fit TRBD2. The V and J ends lost 6 bases and 2 bases, in that order; junction bases with no gene match: 4. Germline V gives CDR1 DFQATT, CDR2 SNEGSKA (reference sequence). The CDR3 has 13 residues. Written as DNA, the CDR3 is TGCAGTGCGAGGACTAGCGGTGCCTACGAGCAGTACTTC. Its protein product is CSARTSGAYEQYF.

The table lists this clonotype with many counts. This chain connects TRBV5-1 to TRBJ1-1; D might be TRBD1 (5 bases). The CDR3 covers 15 residues. Trimming removed 1 base from V and 0 bases from J, with 10 bases in between. CDR1 is SGHRS, CDR2 YFSETQ, per germline. CDR3 sequence (DNA): TGCGCCAGCAGCTTGCCGGGACCTATGAACACTGAAGCTTTCTTT. This gives the protein CASSLPGPMNTEAFF.

This clonotype was recorded many times. This may arise from a read error, as a much more abundant clone is one base away. V is TRBV6-1 and J is TRBJ2-7, with D possibly TRBD1 on 6 matching bases. CDR3 length equals 14 residues. Germline V gene sequence: CDR1 MNHNS, CDR2 SASEGT. V lost 5 bases, J lost 4 bases, and 15 bases lay in between. This CDR3 is CASSPRAGAYEQYF. The DNA of the CDR3 is TGTGCCAGCAGTCCTCGGGCAGGGGCATACGAGCAGTACTTC.

This clonotype was found many times. The CDR3 bases are TGTGCCACGTTGGACGCGAGGCCTAGGGGCTACACCTTC. This translates into CATLDARPRGYTF. The chain uses TRBV28 and TRBJ1-2, with D hard to call. Trimming removed 10 bases at V and 8 bases at J, with 20 bases between. Germline V gene sequence: CDR1 MDHEN, CDR2 SYDVKM. The CDR3 has 13 amino acids.

This clonotype was seen just once. Mismatch with germline at one junction end may stem from a read error. The gene calls are TRBV6-1 and TRBJ2-7, with 12 bases fitting TRBD2. This CDR3 has 13 residues. CDR1 and CDR2 (germline): MNHNS, SASEGT. In nucleotides, the CDR3 is TGTGCCAGCAGGGAGACTAGCGGGGGCCCTCTAGCCTTC. It yields the protein CASRETSGGPLAF.

This clonotype was detected many times. The chain couples TRBV20-1 to TRBJ2-7, with 7 positions matching TRBD1. Germline V gene sequence: CDR1 DFQATT, CDR2 SNEGSKA (reference sequence). Unmatched junction bases numbered 6, after V lost 1 base and J lost 0 bases. CDR3 length: 15 residues. The CDR3 nucleotides are TGCAGTGCTAGAGGACGGACAGGTATCTCCTACGAGCAGTACTTC. Encoded protein: CSARGRTGISYEQYF.

This clonotype was detected ten times or more. The rearrangement links TRBV20-1 to TRBJ2-7, with D possibly TRBD2 on 6 matching bases. This CDR3 is 15 amino acids long. Per germline, CDR1 DFQATT and CDR2 SNEGSKA (reference sequence). V lost 6 bases, J lost 1 base, and 19 bases lay in between. In nucleotides, the CDR3 is TGCAGTGCCGTCCCCCCCGGGAGAGGGTCCTACGAGCAGTACTTC. It yields the protein CSAVPPGRGSYEQYF.

In its sample, this clonotype was seen many times. The chain links TRBV20-1 to TRBJ2-2; D ambiguous. The CDR3 is 15 amino acids. The V end was cut by 0 bases, the J end by 1 base, with 9 bases between. Germline loops: CDR1 DFQATT, CDR2 SNEGSKA (reference sequence). The CDR3 nucleotides read TGCAGTGCTAGAGATTCGTCACAGAACACCGGGGAGCTGTTTTTT. As protein: CSARDSSQNTGELFF.

There are a few counts of this clonotype. J is TRBJ2-5 and V is TRBV5-1; D may be TRBD2 (6 bases). This CDR3 spans 17 amino acids. Trimming left V 6 bases short and J 0 bases short, with 21 bases between. The germline CDR1 and CDR2 sequences are SGHRS and YFSETQ. CDR3 in amino acids: CASIFIRDLQYQETQYF. The CDR3 DNA follows: TGCGCCAGCATATTTATCCGGGACTTACAGTACCAAGAGACCCAGTACTTC.

The table lists this clonotype with many counts. The chain recombines TRBV6-5 with TRBJ1-5; TRBD1 aligns across 9 bases. There are 15 residues in the CDR3. CDR1 MNHEY and CDR2 SVGAGI come from the germline V gene. V shed 6 bases and J 3 bases; nucleotides not matched to a gene: 6. The CDR3 coding sequence is TGTGCCAGCAGCAAGGACAGGGGCGACAATCAGCCCCAGCATTTT. Residues: CASSKDRGDNQPQHF.

This clonotype was observed at least ten times. CDR3 in DNA: TGTGCCTGGAAACCGGGACTAGCGGGAGAGACCCAGTACTTC. Translating gives CAWKPGLAGETQYF. The V gene is TRBV30, the J gene TRBJ2-5, with 12 bases that match TRBD2. There are 14 residues in the CDR3. After removal of 4 bases from V and 4 bases from J, the junction contained 4 bases not matched to a gene. Germline V gene lookup returns CDR1 GTSNPN and CDR2 SVGIG (reference sequence).

This clonotype has at least ten counts. The rearrangement links TRBV19 to TRBJ1-1; no clear D. V was trimmed by 2 bases and J by 7 bases, leaving 8 bases between them. Per germline, CDR1 LNHDA and CDR2 SQIVND (reference sequence). This CDR3 is 12 amino acids long. CDR3 loop: CASSIRFSEAFF. CDR3 DNA: TGTGCCAGTAGTATAAGGTTCAGTGAAGCTTTCTTT.

This clonotype was seen at least ten times. The V call is TRBV11-2, the J call TRBJ1-5; D gene uncertain. V dropped 5 bases and J dropped 3 bases, with 5 bases sitting between them. This CDR3 contains 12 residues. Germline CDR1 reads SGHAT; CDR2 reads FQNNGV. DNA of the CDR3: TGTGCCAGCAGCGAAACCAATCAGCCCCAGCATTTT. Its translation: CASSETNQPQHF.

V is TRBV24-1 and J is TRBJ2-5, with TRBD1 identical over 8 bases. Germline V gene lookup returns CDR1 KGHDR and CDR2 SFDVKD. The CDR3 length is 15 residues. V shed 5 bases, J shed 1 base, and the junction held 5 bases outside the gene matches. CDR3 sequence reads: CATSGAGGFQETQYF. The CDR3 nucleotides read TGTGCCACCAGTGGGGCAGGGGGCTTCCAAGAGACCCAGTACTTC.

This clonotype was recorded many times. The rearrangement links TRBV7-8 to TRBJ2-7, with D perhaps TRBD2 (7 bases). This CDR3 has 17 residues. V gave up 4 bases and J gave up 1 base, with 20 bases separating them. CDR1 is SGHVS and CDR2 is FQNEAQ in the germline V gene. The CDR3 region has the DNA TGTGCCAGCAGCTCCCGCTCGCGCAAGGGGGGGTCCTACGAGCAGTACTTC. Its translation is CASSSRSRKGGSYEQYF.